A selection of T cell receptor beta chains follows, all from one sample in a study of cytomegalovirus exposure and HLA in healthy donors. Repertoires were generated with immunoSEQ multiplex PCR, while TCRdb's copy carries only in-frame clones and drops some. There are about 170,000 clones in the sample; around 82% occur only once, and 1.5% lies in the top ten. The sequencing sample was made of PBMCs. The origin of the receptors is a male donor in good health and CMV-seronegative. CDR3s include the opening cysteine and the closing phenylalanine or tryptophan. A D gene is named only where the DNA matches it firmly. Expanded clones are given a class, and other clones once, few, many or no size at all.

V gene	clone size	J gene	D gene	CDR3 DNA	CDR3 protein
TRBV6-4	NA	TRBJ2-3	NA	TGTGCCAGCAGTGCGCAGGCCCAAGATACGCAGTATTTT	CASSAQAQDTQYF
TRBV7-2	NA	TRBJ2-3	NA	TGTGCCAGCAGCTTTGGTTTTCGGTTTAGCGCAGATACGCAGTATTTT	CASSFGFRFSADTQYF
TRBV28	NA	TRBJ2-2	NA	TGTGCCAGCAGTTGGCGGCGGACGAACACCGGGGAGCTGTTTTTT	CASSWRRTNTGELFF
TRBV14	NA	TRBJ1-1	TRBD1	TGTGCCAGCAGCCTCGGACAGGGGAACACTGAAGCTTTCTTT	CASSLGQGNTEAFF
TRBV5-4	NA	TRBJ2-3	TRBD2	TGTGCCAGCAGCCCGGGGACTAGCGGCCAAACTAGCACAGATACGCAGTATTTT	CASSPGTSGQTSTDTQYF
TRBV5-1	few	TRBJ2-3	TRBD2	TGCGCCAGCAGCCCCACCAGGACTAGCGGGAGAGTACGCACAGATACGCAGTATTTT	CASSPTRTSGRVRTDTQYF
TRBV6-4	NA	TRBJ1-5	NA	TGTGCCAGCAGTGATCGCAGGGTTAACAATCAGCCCCAGCATTTT	CASSDRRVNNQPQHF
TRBV18	NA	TRBJ1-5	NA	TGTGCCAGCTCTTTCGGGGGACGGGGCAATCAGCCCCAGCATTTT	CASSFGGRGNQPQHF
TRBV7-8	few	TRBJ1-2	NA	TGTGCCAGCAGCTTAGGTCTACTTTCTCCTTATGGCTACACCTTC	CASSLGLLSPYGYTF
TRBV27	NA	TRBJ2-6	NA	TGTGCCAGCAGTGCTCCCGGGGAGGGGGCCAACGTCCTGACTTTC	CASSAPGEGANVLTF
TRBV2	NA	TRBJ2-7	TRBD2	TGTGCCAGCGCGGGGGTGAGGGGAGGGACCTTCCACGAGCAGTACTTC	CASAGVRGGTFHEQYF
TRBV18	NA	TRBJ1-1	TRBD1	TGTGCCAGCTCACGAGGTAGACAGGGGGCGATGGGGAACACTGAAGCTTTCTTT	CASSRGRQGAMGNTEAFF
TRBV18	NA	TRBJ1-5	NA	TGTGCCAGCTCACCAAACGAGGCTGCTGGGCAGCCCCAGCATTTT	CASSPNEAAGQPQHF
TRBV5-6	NA	TRBJ2-5	TRBD1	TGTGCCAGCAGCTCCCCGACAGGGGTGGGGACCCAGTACTTC	CASSSPTGVGTQYF